One and the same sample provided the 5 T cell receptor beta chains below, sequenced in a study of T cell changes during pregnancy in multiple sclerosis. The method was immunoSEQ multiplex PCR; TCRdb's version includes in-frame clones alone and lacks a portion of them. The repertoire has about 36,000 clones, roughly 90% of them found once; the top ten carry approximately 10%. Sequences were derived from CD8+ T cells from peripheral blood mononuclear cells, sampled in the third trimester of pregnancy. These receptors were collected from a female donor with multiple sclerosis, enrolled in a pregnancy study.

The genes are TRBV4-2 and TRBJ2-1, with 8 nucleotides matching TRBD2. CDR1 and CDR2 (germline): LGHNA, YNFKEQ. The CDR3 extends over 14 amino acids. J was trimmed by 1 base and V by 4 bases; bases with no gene match: 0. This CDR3 is CASSPGGSYNEQFF. The DNA of the CDR3 is TGTGCCAGCAGCCCGGGGGGGTCCTACAATGAGCAGTTCTTC.

The chain combines TRBV7-6 with TRBJ2-6; maybe TRBD2 (6 bases). CDR3 length equals 18 residues. Germline CDR1 and CDR2: SGHVS and FNYEAQ. Trimming took off 5 bases at V and 0 bases at J, with 17 bases between the two ends. CDR3 residues: CASSKTGTVHSGANVLTF. The DNA for the CDR3 is TGTGCCAGCAGCAAGACCGGGACTGTACACTCTGGGGCCAACGTCCTGACTTTC.

CDR3 sequence reads: CASGFFVFRGQGAPLTNYGYTF. The CDR3 DNA follows: TGTGCTAGTGGTTTTTTTGTTTTTCGTGGACAGGGGGCCCCCCTAACTAACTATGGCTACACCTTC. This chain links TRBV12-5 with TRBJ1-2, with 11 bases identical to TRBD1. Germline trimming cut 3 bases from V and 0 bases from J; bases unmatched to any gene: 21. The CDR3 length is 22 residues. Germline V CDR1 and CDR2: LGHNT, FRNRAP.

The V gene is TRBV7-2, the J gene TRBJ1-2; 10 nucleotides align to TRBD1. J lost 4 bases, V lost 5 bases, and 7 bases had no gene match. Germline V gives CDR1 SGHTA, CDR2 FQGNSA. The length of the CDR3 is 15 residues. The chain's CDR3 is CASSPRQGAGYGYTF. The CDR3 DNA reads TGTGCCAGCAGCCCACGACAGGGGGCTGGCTATGGCTACACCTTC.

This clone was observed once. The V call is TRBV6-1, the J call TRBJ1-3; no clear D gene. In germline, CDR1 is MNHNS, CDR2 SASEGT. This CDR3 contains 14 residues. The V and J ends lost 0 bases and 7 bases respectively, with 10 bases between them. CDR3 in amino acids: CASSEARGPNTIYF. CDR3 nucleotide sequence: TGTGCCAGCAGTGAAGCACGGGGTCCTAACACCATATATTTT.